These T cell receptor beta chains were read from a single sample in a study of blood T cell repertoires in COVID-19. The data were produced by immunoSEQ multiplex PCR, yet TCRdb's version contains in-frame clones alone and is incomplete. The sample records roughly 140,000 clones, roughly 80% being singletons. The sequenced material came from peripheral blood. The receptors derive from a man aged 55 to 70 with acute or convalescent COVID-19. Each CDR3 is given with its conserved first and last residue. A D gene is named only where the DNA matches it firmly. The size entry is marked missing in some rows and otherwise reads once, few, many or a size class.

d_gene: TRBD1; v_gene: TRBV28; abundance: few; len: 17; j_gene: TRBJ1-5; CDR3aa: CASSIAGTGGVGQPQHF; CDR3nt: TGTGCCAGCAGTATTGCCGGGACAGGGGGTGTAGGTCAGCCCCAGCATTTT
d_gene: TRBD2; v_gene: TRBV7-2; abundance: NA; len: 16; j_gene: TRBJ2-3; CDR3aa: CASSFGSGVVSDTQYF; CDR3nt: TGTGCCAGCAGCTTCGGAAGCGGGGTGGTTTCAGATACGCAGTATTTT
d_gene: TRBD2; v_gene: TRBV7-2; abundance: NA; len: 17; j_gene: TRBJ2-3; CDR3aa: CASSPREGLAGGDTQYF; CDR3nt: TGTGCCAGCAGCCCACGTGAGGGACTAGCGGGGGGGGACACGCAGTATTTT
d_gene: TRBD1; v_gene: TRBV19; abundance: few; len: 16; j_gene: TRBJ1-5; CDR3aa: CASSIDGTASNQPQHF; CDR3nt: TGTGCCAGTAGTATAGATGGGACAGCGAGCAATCAGCCCCAGCATTTT
d_gene: TRBD1; v_gene: TRBV9; abundance: NA; len: 15; j_gene: TRBJ2-7; CDR3aa: CASSDDRGFSYEQYF; CDR3nt: TGTGCCAGCAGCGATGACAGGGGGTTTTCCTACGAGCAGTACTTC
d_gene: TRBD1; v_gene: TRBV28; abundance: once; len: 15; j_gene: TRBJ1-2; CDR3aa: CASRTSGTGSYGYTF; CDR3nt: TGTGCCAGCAGAACCTCGGGGACAGGCTCTTATGGCTACACCTTC
d_gene: TRBD1; v_gene: TRBV19; abundance: NA; len: 17; j_gene: TRBJ1-6; CDR3aa: CASSAGTGVSYNSPLHF; CDR3nt: TGTGCCAGTAGTGCCGGGACAGGGGTCTCCTATAATTCACCCCTCCACTTT
d_gene: TRBD2; v_gene: TRBV7-2; abundance: NA; len: 15; j_gene: TRBJ2-3; CDR3aa: CASSFERGGADTQYF; CDR3nt: TGTGCCAGCAGCTTTGAGCGGGGGGGCGCAGATACGCAGTATTTT
d_gene: NA; v_gene: TRBV27; abundance: NA; len: 17; j_gene: TRBJ2-2; CDR3aa: CASSLRLSGTNTGELFF; CDR3nt: TGTGCCAGCAGTTTAAGGCTTAGTGGGACTAACACCGGGGAGCTGTTTTTT
d_gene: TRBD1; v_gene: TRBV6-2/TRBV6-3; abundance: once; len: 15; j_gene: TRBJ1-2; CDR3aa: CASSYSETGPYGYTF; CDR3nt: TGTGCCAGCAGTTACTCGGAGACAGGGCCCTATGGCTACACCTTC
d_gene: NA; v_gene: TRBV6-5; abundance: NA; len: 13; j_gene: TRBJ1-1; CDR3aa: CASSTRGETEAFF; CDR3nt: TGTGCCAGCAGTACACGGGGAGAAACTGAAGCTTTCTTT
d_gene: TRBD1; v_gene: TRBV2; abundance: few; len: 14; j_gene: TRBJ1-4; CDR3aa: CASSTGDANEKLFF; CDR3nt: TGTGCCAGCAGCACAGGGGACGCCAATGAAAAACTGTTTTTT
d_gene: TRBD1; v_gene: TRBV19; abundance: NA; len: 12; j_gene: TRBJ1-3; CDR3aa: CASSLTGATIYF; CDR3nt: TGTGCCAGTAGCCTTACAGGGGCCACCATATATTTT
d_gene: TRBD1; v_gene: TRBV4-1; abundance: NA; len: 16; j_gene: TRBJ2-7; CDR3aa: CASSRLFGTGSYEQYF; CDR3nt: TGCGCCAGCAGCCGTCTATTCGGGACAGGGTCTTACGAGCAGTACTTC